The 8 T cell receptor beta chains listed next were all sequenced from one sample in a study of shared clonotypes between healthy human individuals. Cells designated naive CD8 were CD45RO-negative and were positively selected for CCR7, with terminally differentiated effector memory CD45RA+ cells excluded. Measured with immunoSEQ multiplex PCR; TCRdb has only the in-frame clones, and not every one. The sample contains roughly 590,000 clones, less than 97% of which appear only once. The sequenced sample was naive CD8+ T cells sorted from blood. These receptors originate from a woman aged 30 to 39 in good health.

CDR3 loop: CASSQEGVGGLVPYNEQFF. Written as DNA, the CDR3 is TGTGCCAGCAGCCAAGAAGGCGTGGGGGGACTAGTTCCCTACAATGAGCAGTTCTTC. The chain carries TRBV4-2 and TRBJ2-1, with 8 bases lining up with TRBD2. Trimming removed 0 bases from V and 2 bases from J; junction bases left unmatched: 12. Germline CDR1 is LGHNA and CDR2 is YNFKEQ. The CDR3 consists of 19 residues.

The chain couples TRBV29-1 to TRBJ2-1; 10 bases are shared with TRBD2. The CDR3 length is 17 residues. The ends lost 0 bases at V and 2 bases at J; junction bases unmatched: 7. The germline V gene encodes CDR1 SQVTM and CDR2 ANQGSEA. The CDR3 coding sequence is TGCAGCGTTGAAGACCCCTCCGGGACTAGCGCCTACAATGAGCAGTTCTTC. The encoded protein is CSVEDPSGTSAYNEQFF.

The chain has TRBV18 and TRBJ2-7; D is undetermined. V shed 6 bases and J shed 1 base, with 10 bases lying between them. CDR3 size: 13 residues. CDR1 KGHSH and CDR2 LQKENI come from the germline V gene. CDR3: CASSGFNSYEQYF. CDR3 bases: TGTGCCAGCTCGGGTTTTAATTCCTACGAGCAGTACTTC.

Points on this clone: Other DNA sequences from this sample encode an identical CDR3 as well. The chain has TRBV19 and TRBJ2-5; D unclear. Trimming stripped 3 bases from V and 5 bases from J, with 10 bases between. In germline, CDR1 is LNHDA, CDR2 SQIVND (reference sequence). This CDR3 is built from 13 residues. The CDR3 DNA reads TGTGCCAGTAGTATGCCCTCTTGGGAGACCCAGTACTTC. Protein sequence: CASSMPSWETQYF. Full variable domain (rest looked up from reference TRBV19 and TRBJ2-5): DGGITQSPKYLFRKEGQNVTLSCEQNLNHDAMYWYRQDPGQGLRLIYYSQIVNDFQKGDIAEGYSVSREKKESFPLTVTSAQKNPTAFYLCASSMPSWETQYFGPGTRLLVL.

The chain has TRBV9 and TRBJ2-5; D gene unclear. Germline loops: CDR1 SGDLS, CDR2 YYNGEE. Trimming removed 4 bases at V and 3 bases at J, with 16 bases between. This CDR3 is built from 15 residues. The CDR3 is CASSLLATTEETQYF. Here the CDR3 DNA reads TGTGCCAGCAGCCTACTGGCTACCACGGAAGAGACCCAGTACTTC.

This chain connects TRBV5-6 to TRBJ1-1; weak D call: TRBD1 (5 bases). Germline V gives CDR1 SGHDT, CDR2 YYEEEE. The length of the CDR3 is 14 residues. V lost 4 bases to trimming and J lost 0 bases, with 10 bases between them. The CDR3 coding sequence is TGTGCCAGCAGCGGGGGTCAGTTGAACACTGAAGCTTTCTTT. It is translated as CASSGGQLNTEAFF.

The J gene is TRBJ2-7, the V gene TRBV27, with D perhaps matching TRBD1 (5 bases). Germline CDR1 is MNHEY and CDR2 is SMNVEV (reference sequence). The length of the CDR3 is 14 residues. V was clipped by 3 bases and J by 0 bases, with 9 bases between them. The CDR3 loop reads CASSLGLSSYEQYF. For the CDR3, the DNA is TGTGCCAGCAGTTTGGGGCTCAGCTCCTACGAGCAGTACTTC.

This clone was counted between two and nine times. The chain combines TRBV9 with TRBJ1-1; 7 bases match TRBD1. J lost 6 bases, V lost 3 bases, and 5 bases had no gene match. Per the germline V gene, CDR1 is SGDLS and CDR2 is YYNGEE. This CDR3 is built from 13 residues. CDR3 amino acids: CASSATGVAEAFF. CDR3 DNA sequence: TGTGCCAGCAGCGCTACAGGGGTGGCTGAAGCTTTCTTT.